These T cell receptor beta chains were read from a single sample in a study of shared clonotypes between healthy human individuals. Libraries were prepared by immunoSEQ multiplex PCR; TCRdb keeps only in-frame clonotypes and omits some of them. The table records 950,000 to 1,100,000 clones, about 80% of them present only once. Sequencing input: memory CD4+ T cells from PBMCs. The origin of the receptors is a man younger than 35 in good health. Some clones in this sample may be carry-over from other donors' samples. CDR3s include the opening cysteine and the closing phenylalanine or tryptophan. D genes are given only for firm matches. Rows may omit the clone size; those that give it use once, few, many or a size class.

size: .
V: TRBV19
J: TRBJ1-2
D: .
DNA: TGTGCCAGTAGTATTAAGGGGCGACAGGCCTTCTATGGCTACACCTTC
CDR3: CASSIKGRQAFYGYTF

size: .
V: TRBV9
J: TRBJ2-2
D: .
DNA: TGTGCCAGCAGCGGTAGATGGGACGGGGCCCGTTGGGACACCGGGGAGCTGTTTTTT
CDR3: CASSGRWDGARWDTGELFF

size: .
V: TRBV10-2
J: TRBJ1-1
D: TRBD1
DNA: TGCGCCAGCGGAGGACAGGGAATGAACACTGAAGCTTTCTTT
CDR3: CASGGQGMNTEAFF

size: .
V: TRBV28
J: TRBJ1-2
D: .
DNA: TGTGCCAGTTTCTCGGGGCGGGACGGCTACACCTTC
CDR3: CASFSGRDGYTF

size: many
V: TRBV5-1
J: TRBJ2-7
D: TRBD1
DNA: TGCGCCAGCAGCCCGGCCCGAGGACAGGACCTCTCCTACGAGCAGTACTTC
CDR3: CASSPARGQDLSYEQYF

size: once
V: TRBV14
J: TRBJ1-1
D: .
DNA: TGTGCCAGCAGCCAACCCAGGGTTTTGAGGACTGAAGCTTTCTTT
CDR3: CASSQPRVLRTEAFF

size: few
V: TRBV4-1
J: TRBJ2-3
D: TRBD2
DNA: TGCGCCAGCAGCCAGGTCGCCGGGACTATGGCGCAGTATTTT
CDR3: CASSQVAGTMAQYF

size: once
V: TRBV5-6
J: TRBJ1-1
D: .
DNA: TGTGCCAGCAGCTTGCCCGGGACTGTGAACACTGAAGCTTTCTTT
CDR3: CASSLPGTVNTEAFF

size: .
V: TRBV7-9
J: TRBJ2-5
D: .
DNA: TGTGCCAGCAGCTCCCAAGAGACCCAGTACTTC
CDR3: CASSSQETQYF

size: once
V: TRBV18
J: TRBJ1-5
D: .
DNA: TGTGCCAGCTCAAGTACTTCTAGCAATCAGCCCCAGCATTTT
CDR3: CASSSTSSNQPQHF

size: .
V: TRBV15
J: TRBJ1-2
D: TRBD1
DNA: TGTGCCACCAGCAGTGGACAGGGGCTCGGTGGCTACACCTTC
CDR3: CATSSGQGLGGYTF

size: .
V: TRBV30
J: TRBJ1-5
D: .
DNA: TGTGCCTGGAGTTACGGAGGGAATAGCAATCAGCCCCAGCATTTT
CDR3: CAWSYGGNSNQPQHF

size: .
V: TRBV5-1
J: TRBJ1-2
D: .
DNA: TGCGCCAGCAGCTTGCAGGCCAGCTCTAACTATGGCTACACCTTC
CDR3: CASSLQASSNYGYTF

size: .
V: TRBV6-5
J: TRBJ1-2
D: .
DNA: TGTGCCAGCAGTTACTCTGGGCGAGGGCCTTATGGCTACACCTTC
CDR3: CASSYSGRGPYGYTF

size: .
V: TRBV28
J: TRBJ1-6
D: .
DNA: TGTGCCAGCAAGACAGTGGTCTCCTATAATTCACCCCTCCACTTT
CDR3: CASKTVVSYNSPLHF

size: .
V: TRBV28
J: TRBJ1-5
D: .
DNA: TGTGCCAGCAGTTTATGGCAGGGTAATCAGCCCCAGCATTTT
CDR3: CASSLWQGNQPQHF

size: .
V: TRBV30
J: TRBJ2-5
D: .
DNA: TGTGCCTGGAGTATAGGGGAGACCCAGTACTTC
CDR3: CAWSIGETQYF

size: .
V: TRBV9
J: TRBJ2-5
D: .
DNA: TGTGCCAGCAGTCCTCGGGACTCTCAAGAGACCCAGTACTTC
CDR3: CASSPRDSQETQYF

size: .
V: TRBV29-1
J: TRBJ1-5
D: .
DNA: TGCAGCGTCGAAACCAGGGGCCCCAGGCAGCCCCAGCATTTT
CDR3: CSVETRGPRQPQHF

size: once
V: TRBV27
J: TRBJ2-5
D: .
DNA: TGTGCCAGCAGTTTCCAAAGACAAGAGACCCAGTACTTC
CDR3: CASSFQRQETQYF

size: .
V: TRBV9
J: TRBJ2-7
D: TRBD2
DNA: TGTGCCAGCAGCCCCCGGGGAGCGGGGTACGAGCAGTACTTC
CDR3: CASSPRGAGYEQYF

size: .
V: TRBV5-1
J: TRBJ2-1
D: .
DNA: TGCGCCAGCAGCTTGGGCGGGACCAACAATGAGCAGTTCTTC
CDR3: CASSLGGTNNEQFF

size: .
V: TRBV10-3
J: TRBJ2-2
D: .
DNA: TGTGCCATCAGTCCCGTAGTGCCCGGGAACACCGGGGAGCTGTTTTTT
CDR3: CAISPVVPGNTGELFF

size: .
V: TRBV9
J: TRBJ2-3
D: .
DNA: TGTGCCAGCAGCGTAGGGCCGATTAGCACAGATACGCAGTATTTT
CDR3: CASSVGPISTDTQYF

size: .
V: TRBV7-9
J: TRBJ2-5
D: .
DNA: TGTGCCAGCAGCTTATCACAGTACCAAGAGACCCAGTACTTC
CDR3: CASSLSQYQETQYF

size: .
V: TRBV6-6
J: TRBJ2-1
D: .
DNA: TGTGCCAGCAGTTATGGACTGATCAATGAGCAGTTCTTC
CDR3: CASSYGLINEQFF

size: .
V: TRBV7-7
J: TRBJ2-5
D: TRBD1
DNA: TGTGCCAGCAGCGTGACAGGGGTAGGGGAGACCCAGTACTTC
CDR3: CASSVTGVGETQYF

size: .
V: TRBV7-2
J: TRBJ1-6
D: .
DNA: TGTGCCAGCAGCCCGCGTGGAGGGGGAGACGCCTATAATTCACCCCTCCACTTT
CDR3: CASSPRGGGDAYNSPLHF

size: .
V: TRBV5-4
J: TRBJ1-1
D: .
DNA: TGTGCCAGCAGCTTGGGTTACAGGATGAACACTGAAGCTTTCTTT
CDR3: CASSLGYRMNTEAFF

size: .
V: TRBV2
J: TRBJ1-5
D: .
DNA: TGTGCCAGCAGTGAGGGATATCAGCCCCAGCATTTT
CDR3: CASSEGYQPQHF

size: .
V: TRBV9
J: TRBJ1-1
D: .
DNA: TGTGCCAGCACCGAGGGCCCCGGAGGTGAAGCTTTCTTT
CDR3: CASTEGPGGEAFF

size: .
V: TRBV19
J: TRBJ1-3
D: .
DNA: TGTGCCAGTAGTCCCCAGGGCTCTGGAAACACCATATATTTT
CDR3: CASSPQGSGNTIYF

size: .
V: TRBV7-9
J: TRBJ2-5
D: TRBD2
DNA: TGTGCCAGCAGCTTTTGGCTAGCGGGAGAAGAGACCCAGTACTTC
CDR3: CASSFWLAGEETQYF

size: .
V: TRBV6-5
J: TRBJ2-1
D: TRBD2
DNA: TGTGCCAGCAGTACGACTAGCGGCCGACACAATGAGCAGTTCTTC
CDR3: CASSTTSGRHNEQFF

size: .
V: TRBV5-6
J: TRBJ2-4
D: TRBD2
DNA: TGTGCCAGCAGCTTCAGACTAGCGGGAGCCCAAAACATTCAGTACTTC
CDR3: CASSFRLAGAQNIQYF

size: .
V: TRBV9
J: TRBJ1-2
D: .
DNA: TGTGCCAGCAGCCCGAGCCCTTTTCAGGGTGGGGGCTACACCTTC
CDR3: CASSPSPFQGGGYTF

size: .
V: TRBV5-1
J: TRBJ2-3
D: TRBD2
DNA: TGCGCCAGCAGCTTTCAAGCGGGAGGGCGGGATACGCAGTATTTT
CDR3: CASSFQAGGRDTQYF

size: once
V: TRBV4-1
J: TRBJ2-1
D: .
DNA: TGCGCCAGCAGCCTCCAGGTAGGGACCTACAATGAGCAGTTCTTC
CDR3: CASSLQVGTYNEQFF

size: .
V: TRBV19
J: TRBJ2-1
D: TRBD2
DNA: TGTGCCAGTAGTGCCCAAGCGGGAGGTTACAATGAGCAGTTCTTC
CDR3: CASSAQAGGYNEQFF

size: .
V: TRBV7-7
J: TRBJ2-5
D: TRBD2
DNA: TGTGCCAGCTCCCGGACTAGCGTGGGAGAGACCCAGTACTTC
CDR3: CASSRTSVGETQYF

size: .
V: TRBV18
J: TRBJ2-5
D: .
DNA: TGTGCCAGCTCACGACAGAGAGAGACCCAGTACTTC
CDR3: CASSRQRETQYF

size: .
V: TRBV28
J: TRBJ1-5
D: .
DNA: TGTGCCAGCAGTGGACAGACAAATCAGCCCCAGCATTTT
CDR3: CASSGQTNQPQHF

size: .
V: TRBV18
J: TRBJ2-4
D: .
DNA: TGTGCCAGCTCACCAATCGGGGCCAAAAACATTCAGTACTTC
CDR3: CASSPIGAKNIQYF

size: .
V: TRBV7-9
J: TRBJ2-7
D: TRBD2
DNA: TGTGCCAGCAGCTTAGGGGAGGGGAGGACGGGCGGTTACGAGCAGTACTTC
CDR3: CASSLGEGRTGGYEQYF

size: .
V: TRBV2
J: TRBJ2-7
D: TRBD2
DNA: TGTGCCAGCAAAACTAGCGGGAGAATTCCCTACGAGCAGTACTTC
CDR3: CASKTSGRIPYEQYF